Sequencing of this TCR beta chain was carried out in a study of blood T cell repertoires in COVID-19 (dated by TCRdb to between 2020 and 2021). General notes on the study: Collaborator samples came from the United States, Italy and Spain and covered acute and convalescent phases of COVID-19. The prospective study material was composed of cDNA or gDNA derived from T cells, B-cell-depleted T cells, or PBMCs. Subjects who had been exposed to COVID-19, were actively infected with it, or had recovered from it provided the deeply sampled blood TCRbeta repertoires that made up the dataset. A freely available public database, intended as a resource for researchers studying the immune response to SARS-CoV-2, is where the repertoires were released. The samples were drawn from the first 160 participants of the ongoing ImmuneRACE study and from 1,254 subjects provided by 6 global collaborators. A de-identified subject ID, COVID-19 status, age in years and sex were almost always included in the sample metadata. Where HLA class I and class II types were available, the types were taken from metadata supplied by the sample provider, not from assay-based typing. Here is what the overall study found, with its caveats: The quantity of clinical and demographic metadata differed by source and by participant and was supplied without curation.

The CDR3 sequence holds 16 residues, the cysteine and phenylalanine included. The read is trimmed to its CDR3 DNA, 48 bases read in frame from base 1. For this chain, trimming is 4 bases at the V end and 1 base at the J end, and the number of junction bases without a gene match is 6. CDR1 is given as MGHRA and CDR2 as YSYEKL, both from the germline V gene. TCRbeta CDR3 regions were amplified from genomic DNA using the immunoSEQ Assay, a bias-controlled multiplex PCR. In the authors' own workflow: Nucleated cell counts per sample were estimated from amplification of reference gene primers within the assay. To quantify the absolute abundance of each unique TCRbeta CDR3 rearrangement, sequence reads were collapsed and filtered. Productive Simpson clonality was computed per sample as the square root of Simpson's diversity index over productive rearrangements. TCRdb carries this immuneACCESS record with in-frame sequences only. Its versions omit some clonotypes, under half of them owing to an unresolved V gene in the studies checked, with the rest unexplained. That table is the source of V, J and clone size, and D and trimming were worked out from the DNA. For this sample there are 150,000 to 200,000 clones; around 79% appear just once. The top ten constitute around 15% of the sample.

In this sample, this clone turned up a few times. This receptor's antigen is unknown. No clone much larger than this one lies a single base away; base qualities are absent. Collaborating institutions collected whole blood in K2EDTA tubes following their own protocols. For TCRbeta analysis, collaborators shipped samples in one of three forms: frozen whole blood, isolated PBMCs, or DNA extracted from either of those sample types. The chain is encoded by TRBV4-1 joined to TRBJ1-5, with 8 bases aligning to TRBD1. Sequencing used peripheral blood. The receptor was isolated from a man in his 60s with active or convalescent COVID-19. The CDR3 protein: CASSLSDRGSNQPQHF. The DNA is TGCGCCAGCAGCCTGTCAGACAGGGGAAGCAATCAGCCCCAGCATTTT.